These 9 T cell receptor beta chains share one sample of origin, sequenced in a study of blood T cells in healthy people across ages. A second roughly 6 to 11 cycle PCR used barcoded and J-beta primers. One entry per CDR3 protein, called by TCRdb with MiXCR from the 5' RACE reads. The sample has some 1.7 million distinct CDR3 sequences; 28% are singletons. The specimen was blood. The source of these receptors is a woman aged 25 to 45 in good health.

This clonotype was counted only a few times. The chain uses TRBV20-1 and TRBJ1-1; TRBD1 matches at 7 bases. In germline, CDR1 is DFQATT, CDR2 SNEGSKA (reference sequence). The CDR3 has 11 residues. Germline trimming cut 4 bases from V and 10 bases from J; bases unmatched to any gene: 6. CDR3 in DNA: TGCAGTGCTATCAAGGAGGGGGCAGCTTTCTTT. Translation gives CSAIKEGAAFF.

Note on this clonotype: Being one base from a much bigger clone, this may be a read error. This chain uses TRBV10-3 with TRBJ2-1, with TRBD2 identical over 9 bases. Germline-derived CDR1 and CDR2 are ENHRY and SYGVKD. CDR3 size: 15 residues. DNA for the CDR3: TGTGCCGTCAGTGAGTCGGCGGGGGGGTGTGATGAGCAGTTCTTC. This codes for CAVSESAGGCDEQFF.

The sample holds a few counts of this clonotype. The gene calls are TRBV7-9 and TRBJ1-6; D not resolved. The CDR3 length is 12 residues. In germline, CDR1 is SEHNR, CDR2 FQNEAQ (reference sequence). V was pared by 1 base and J by 11 bases, with 6 bases between. CDR3 protein: CASSLEGTPLHF. The CDR3 region has the DNA TGTGCCAGCAGCTTAGAGGGTACACCCCTCCACTTT.

This clonotype was counted at least ten times. This chain joins TRBV20-1 and TRBJ2-3, with unresolved D. V dropped 2 bases and J dropped 2 bases, with 5 bases sitting between them. The CDR3 spans 12 residues. The germline V gene encodes CDR1 DFQATT and CDR2 SNEGSKA (reference sequence). The CDR3 DNA follows: TGCAGTGCTAGACCCTTCACAGATACGCAGTATTTT. This encodes CSARPFTDTQYF.

This clonotype was counted only a few times. V usage is TRBV5-1 and J usage is TRBJ2-1; 10 bases agree with TRBD1. The CDR3 runs to 15 residues. Looked up from germline, CDR1 is SGHRS and CDR2 is YFSETQ. J gave up 9 bases and V 0 bases, and 6 bases lay outside the gene matches. The CDR3 here is CASSLADRGQVEQFF. In nucleotides, the CDR3 is TGCGCCAGCAGCTTGGCCGACAGGGGGCAGGTTGAGCAGTTCTTC.

The V gene is TRBV6-5, the J gene TRBJ2-5; D is uncertain. The CDR3 spans 15 residues. Per germline, CDR1 MNHEY and CDR2 SVGAGI. The ends were cut back, 2 bases at V and 0 bases at J, with 10 bases in the middle. The CDR3 loop reads CASSYAHGNQETQYF. CDR3 sequence (DNA): TGTGCCAGCAGTTACGCCCATGGGAACCAAGAGACCCAGTACTTC.

The chain combines TRBV2 with TRBJ1-6; TRBD1 agrees at 7 bases. The germline V gene has CDR1 SNHLY and CDR2 FYNNEI. The V and J ends lost 6 bases and 6 bases, in that order; junction bases with no gene match: 5. The CDR3 totals 14 residues. CDR3 nucleotide sequence: TGTGCCAGCAGGAAGGGGGCAATTAATTCACCCCTCCACTTT. It is translated as CASRKGAINSPLHF.

This clonotype showed up many times. V is TRBV6-5 and J is TRBJ2-5; TRBD2 matches at 7 bases. The CDR3 is 14 amino acids. Germline V CDR1 and CDR2: MNHEY, SVGAGI. Trimming took 6 bases from V and 2 from J; bases not matched to a gene: 6. This chain's CDR3 is CASSRPGLQETQYF. The CDR3 DNA is TGTGCCAGCAGCCGCCCGGGACTACAAGAGACCCAGTACTTC.

The chain couples TRBV6-5 to TRBJ2-5; 7 bases agree with TRBD2. The closer fit of TRBJ2-7 to the DNA end suggests the J call may be wrong. CDR1 is MNHEY and CDR2 is SVGAGI in the germline V gene. The CDR3 length is 15 residues. Here the CDR3 DNA reads TGTGCCAGCAGTTACCGGGAGGAGTCCCCCTACGAGCAGTACTTC. This encodes CASSYREESPYEQYF.